This T cell receptor (beta chain) was recorded in a study of cytomegalovirus exposure and HLA in healthy donors. General study results and limits: In a later analysis, most CMV-associated TCR beta chains appeared HLA-restricted. Roughly 170 TCR beta chains were listed as cytomegalovirus-associated. What TCR beta sequences reportedly achieved was accurate prediction of HLA-A and HLA-B alleles in most subjects.

Though nominally healthy at sampling, donors likely had unrecorded immune exposures. The CDR3 is made up of 18 amino acids. J was trimmed by 4 bases and V by 5 bases; bases with no gene match: 14. Germline V gene sequence: CDR1 WNHNN, CDR2 SYGVQD (reference sequence). The PCR was carried out with 60 Vbeta primers and 13 Jbeta primers. The protocol was immunoSEQ multiplex PCR, while the TCRdb copy is restricted to in-frame clones and leaves out a portion. The sample shows fewer than 200,000 clones, approximately 80% of them seen only once. On this clone itself: Its target is unknown.

This chain connects TRBV10-1 to TRBJ2-2; 9 positions agree with TRBD1. The sample consisted of PBMCs. The source of this sequence is a female donor in good health and CMV-seronegative. The CDR3 spells CASSFPPLRTGVTGELFF. In DNA, the CDR3 is TGCGCCAGCAGTTTCCCCCCCCTTCGGACAGGGGTCACCGGGGAGCTGTTTTTT.